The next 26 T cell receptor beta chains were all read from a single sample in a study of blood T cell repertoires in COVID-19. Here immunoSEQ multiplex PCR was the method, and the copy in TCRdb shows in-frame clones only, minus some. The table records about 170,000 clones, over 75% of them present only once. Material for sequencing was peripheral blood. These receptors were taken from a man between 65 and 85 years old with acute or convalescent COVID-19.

The CDR3 sequence is CASKQGRGYNSPLHF. The CDR3 nucleotides read TGTGCCTCCAAACAGGGCAGGGGCTATAATTCACCCCTCCACTTT. The chain employs TRBV25-1 and TRBJ1-6, with a possible D match to TRBD1 (6 bases). In germline, CDR1 is MGHDK, CDR2 SYGVNS. This CDR3 region has 15 residues. Trimming cost V 11 bases and J 3 bases, with 17 bases left between them. The full variable domain, its missing parts supplied by reference TRBV25-1 and TRBJ1-6, is EADIYQTPRYLVIGTGKKITLECSQTMGHDKMYWYQQDPGMELHLIHYSYGVNSTEKGDLSSESTVSRIRTEHFPLTLESARPSHTSQYLCASKQGRGYNSPLHFGNGTRLTVT.

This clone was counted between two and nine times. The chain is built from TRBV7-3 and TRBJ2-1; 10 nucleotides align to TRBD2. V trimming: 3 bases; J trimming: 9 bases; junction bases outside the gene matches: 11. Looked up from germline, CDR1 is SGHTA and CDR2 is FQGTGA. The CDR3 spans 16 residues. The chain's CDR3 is CASSFGSGRASSEQFF. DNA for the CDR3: TGTGCCAGCAGCTTCGGGAGCGGGAGGGCCTCCAGTGAGCAGTTCTTC.

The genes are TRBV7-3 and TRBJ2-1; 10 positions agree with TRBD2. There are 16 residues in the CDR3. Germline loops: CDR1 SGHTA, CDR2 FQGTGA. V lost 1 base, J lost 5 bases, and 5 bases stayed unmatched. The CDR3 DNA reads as TGTGCCAGCAGCTTAAGTCGGCTAGCGGGAGACAATGAGCAGTTCTTC. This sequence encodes CASSLSRLAGDNEQFF.

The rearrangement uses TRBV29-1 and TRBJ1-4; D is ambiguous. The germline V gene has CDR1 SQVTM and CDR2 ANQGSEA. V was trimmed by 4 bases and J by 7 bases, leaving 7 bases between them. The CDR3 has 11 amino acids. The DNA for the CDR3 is TGCAGCGTTGGAGGCGGTGAAAAACTGTTTTTT. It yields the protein CSVGGGEKLFF.

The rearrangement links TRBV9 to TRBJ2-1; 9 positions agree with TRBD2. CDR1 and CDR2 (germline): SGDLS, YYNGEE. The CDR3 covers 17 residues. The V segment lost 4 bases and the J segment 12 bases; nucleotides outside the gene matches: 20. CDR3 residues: CASSPQRVSGGLIVQFF. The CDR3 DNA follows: TGTGCCAGCAGCCCCCAGAGGGTTAGCGGGGGCCTCATTGTGCAGTTCTTC. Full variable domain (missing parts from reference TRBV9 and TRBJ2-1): DSGVTQTPKHLITATGQRVTLRCSPRSGDLSVYWYQQSLDQGLQFLIQYYNGEERAKGNILERFSAQQFPDLHSELNLSSLELGDSALYFCASSPQRVSGGLIVQFFGPGTRLTVL.

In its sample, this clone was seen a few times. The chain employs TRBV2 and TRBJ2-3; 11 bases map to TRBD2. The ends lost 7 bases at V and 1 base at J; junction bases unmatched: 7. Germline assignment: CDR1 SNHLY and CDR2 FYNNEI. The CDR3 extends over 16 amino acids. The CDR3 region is CASKRELAGGTDTQYF. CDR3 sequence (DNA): TGTGCCAGCAAAAGGGAACTAGCGGGAGGCACAGATACGCAGTATTTT. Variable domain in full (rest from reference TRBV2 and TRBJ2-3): EPEVTQTPSHQVTQMGQEVILRCVPISNHLYFYWYRQILGQKVEFLVSFYNNEISEKSEIFDDQFSVERPDGSNFTLKIRSTKLEDSAMYFCASKRELAGGTDTQYFGPGTRLTVL.

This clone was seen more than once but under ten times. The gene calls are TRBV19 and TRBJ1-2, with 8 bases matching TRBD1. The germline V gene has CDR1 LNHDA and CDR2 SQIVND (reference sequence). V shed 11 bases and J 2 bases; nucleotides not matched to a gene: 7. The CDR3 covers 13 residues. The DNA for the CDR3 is TGTGCCGCGTCCAGGGGGCAGAACTATGGCTACACCTTC. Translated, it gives CAASRGQNYGYTF. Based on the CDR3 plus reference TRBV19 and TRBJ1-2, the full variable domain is DGGITQSPKYLFRKEGQNVTLSCEQNLNHDAMYWYRQDPGQGLRLIYYSQIVNDFQKGDIAEGYSVSREKKESFPLTVTSAQKNPTAFYLCAASRGQNYGYTFGSGTRLTVV.

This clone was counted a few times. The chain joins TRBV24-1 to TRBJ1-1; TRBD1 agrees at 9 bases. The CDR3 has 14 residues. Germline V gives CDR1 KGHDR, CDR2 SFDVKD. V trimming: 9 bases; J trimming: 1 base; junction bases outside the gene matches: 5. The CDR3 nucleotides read TGTGCCACCCAGCCGGGACAGGGGAACACTGAAGCTTTCTTT. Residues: CATQPGQGNTEAFF.

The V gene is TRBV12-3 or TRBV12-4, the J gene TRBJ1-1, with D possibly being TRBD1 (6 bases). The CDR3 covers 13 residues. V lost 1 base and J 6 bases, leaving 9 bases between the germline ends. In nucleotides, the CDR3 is TGTGCCAGCAGTTTAGAGGGACACGCTGAAGCTTTCTTT. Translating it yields CASSLEGHAEAFF.

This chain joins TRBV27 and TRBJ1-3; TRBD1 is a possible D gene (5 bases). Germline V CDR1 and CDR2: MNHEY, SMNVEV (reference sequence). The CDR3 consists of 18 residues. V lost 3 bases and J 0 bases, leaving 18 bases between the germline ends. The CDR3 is CASSLGPPGGNSGNTIYF. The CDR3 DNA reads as TGTGCCAGCAGTTTGGGGCCCCCCGGCGGCAACTCTGGAAACACCATATATTTT.

The CDR3 DNA follows: TGCAGCGACATACAGGGTTCCTACAATGAGCAGTTCTTC. This sequence encodes CSDIQGSYNEQFF. V is TRBV29-1 and J is TRBJ2-1; D is perhaps TRBD1 (6 bases). The CDR3 is 13 residues long. Between the trimmed V and J ends, which lost 7 bases and 1 base, there was a span of 11 bases. CDR1 and CDR2 from the germline V gene are SQVTM and ANQGSEA.

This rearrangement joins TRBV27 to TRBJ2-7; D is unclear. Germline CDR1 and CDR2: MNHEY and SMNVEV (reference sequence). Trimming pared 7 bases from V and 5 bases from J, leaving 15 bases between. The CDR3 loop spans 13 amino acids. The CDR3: CASTRTGSDEQYF. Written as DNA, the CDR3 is TGTGCCAGCACCAGAACCGGGTCCGACGAGCAGTACTTC.

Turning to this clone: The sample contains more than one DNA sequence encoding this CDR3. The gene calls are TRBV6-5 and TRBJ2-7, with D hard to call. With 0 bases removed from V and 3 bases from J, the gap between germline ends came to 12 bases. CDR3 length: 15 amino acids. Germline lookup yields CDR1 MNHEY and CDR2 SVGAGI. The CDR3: CASSYSRLGHYEQYF. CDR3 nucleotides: TGTGCCAGCAGTTACTCTCGATTGGGCCACTACGAGCAGTACTTC.

The CDR3 nucleotides are TGTGCCAGTTCAACCATCGACAGCGACTCTGGGGCCAACGTCCTGACTTTC. Translating gives CASSTIDSDSGANVLTF. The rearrangement uses TRBV27 and TRBJ2-6; possibly TRBD1 for D (5 bases). V was clipped by 9 bases and J by 0 bases, with 18 bases between them. CDR1 and CDR2 from the germline V gene are MNHEY and SMNVEV (reference sequence). The CDR3 has 17 residues. Full variable domain (missing parts from reference TRBV27 and TRBJ2-6): EAQVTQNPRYLITVTGKKLTVTCSQNMNHEYMSWYRQDPGLGLRQIYYSMNVEVTDKGDVPEGYKVSRKEKRNFPLILESPSPNQTSLYFCASSTIDSDSGANVLTFGAGSRLTVL.

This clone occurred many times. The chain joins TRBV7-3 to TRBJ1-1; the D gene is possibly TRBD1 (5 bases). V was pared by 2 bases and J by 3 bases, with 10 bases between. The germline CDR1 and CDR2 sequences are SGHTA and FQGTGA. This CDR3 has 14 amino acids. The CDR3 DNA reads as TGTGCCAGCAGCTTAGTGGGGGGTGACACTGAAGCTTTCTTT. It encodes CASSLVGGDTEAFF.

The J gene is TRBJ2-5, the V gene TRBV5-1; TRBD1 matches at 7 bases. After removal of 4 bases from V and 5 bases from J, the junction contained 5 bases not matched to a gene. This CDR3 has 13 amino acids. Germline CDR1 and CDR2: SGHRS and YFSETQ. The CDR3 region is CASSQGVSETQYF. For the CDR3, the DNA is TGCGCCAGCAGCCAGGGGGTCTCGGAGACCCAGTACTTC.

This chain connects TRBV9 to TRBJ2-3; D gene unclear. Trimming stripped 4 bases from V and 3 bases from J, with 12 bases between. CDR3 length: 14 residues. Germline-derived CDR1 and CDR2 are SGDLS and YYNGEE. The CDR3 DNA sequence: TGTGCCAGCAGCCCCCGGGTGAATACAGATACGCAGTATTTT. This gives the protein CASSPRVNTDTQYF.

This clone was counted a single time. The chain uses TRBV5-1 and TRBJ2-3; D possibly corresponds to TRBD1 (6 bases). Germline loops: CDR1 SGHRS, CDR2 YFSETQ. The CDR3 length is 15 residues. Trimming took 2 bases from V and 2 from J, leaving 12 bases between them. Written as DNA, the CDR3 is TGCGCCAGCAGCTTACAGGGTTCCTACACAGATACGCAGTATTTT. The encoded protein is CASSLQGSYTDTQYF.

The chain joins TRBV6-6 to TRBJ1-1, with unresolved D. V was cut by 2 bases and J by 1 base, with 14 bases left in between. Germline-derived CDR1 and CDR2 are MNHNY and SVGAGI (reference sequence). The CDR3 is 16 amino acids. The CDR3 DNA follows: TGTGCCAGCAGTTACCCCTCAGGCCGACCGAACACTGAAGCTTTCTTT. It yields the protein CASSYPSGRPNTEAFF.

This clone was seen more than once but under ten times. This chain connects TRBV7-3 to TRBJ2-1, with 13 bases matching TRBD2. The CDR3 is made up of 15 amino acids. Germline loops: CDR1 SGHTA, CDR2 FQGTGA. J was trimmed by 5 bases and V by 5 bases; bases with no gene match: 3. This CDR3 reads CASSPGTSGNNEQFF. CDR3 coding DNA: TGTGCCAGCAGCCCTGGGACTAGCGGGAACAATGAGCAGTTCTTC. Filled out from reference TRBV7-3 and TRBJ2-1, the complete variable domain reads GAGVSQTPSNKVTEKGKYVELRCDPISGHTALYWYRQSLGQGPEFLIYFQGTGAADDSGLPNDRFFAVRPEGSVSTLKIQRTERGDSAVYLCASSPGTSGNNEQFFGPGTRLTVL.

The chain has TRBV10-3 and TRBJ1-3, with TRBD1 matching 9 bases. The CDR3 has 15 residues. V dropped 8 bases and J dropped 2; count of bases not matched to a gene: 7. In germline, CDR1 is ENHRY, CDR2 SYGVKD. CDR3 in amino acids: CAIGLRQGAGNTIYF. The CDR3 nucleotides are TGTGCCATCGGTCTTAGACAGGGGGCTGGAAACACCATATATTTT.

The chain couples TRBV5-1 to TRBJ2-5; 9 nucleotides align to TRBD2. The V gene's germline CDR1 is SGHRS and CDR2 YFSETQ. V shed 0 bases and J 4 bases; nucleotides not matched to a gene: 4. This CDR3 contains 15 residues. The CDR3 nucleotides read TGCGCCAGCAGCTTGGGCGGGGGGGCCGCAGAGACCCAGTACTTC. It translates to CASSLGGGAAETQYF.

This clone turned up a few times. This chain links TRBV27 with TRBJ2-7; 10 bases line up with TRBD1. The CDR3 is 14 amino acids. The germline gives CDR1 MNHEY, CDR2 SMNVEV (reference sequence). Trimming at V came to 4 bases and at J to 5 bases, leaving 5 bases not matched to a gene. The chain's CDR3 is CASSSRTGGDEQYF. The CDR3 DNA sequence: TGTGCCAGCAGTTCCCGGACAGGGGGGGACGAGCAGTACTTC.

The CDR3 sequence is CATSRGEWGEETQYF. The CDR3 nucleotides are TGTGCCACCAGCAGAGGAGAGTGGGGGGAAGAGACCCAGTACTTC. The genes are TRBV15 and TRBJ2-5, with a weak D call TRBD2 (6 bases). With 1 base removed from V and 3 bases from J, the gap between germline ends came to 12 bases. The CDR3 is made up of 15 amino acids. The germline V gene has CDR1 LNHNV and CDR2 YYDKDF (reference sequence).

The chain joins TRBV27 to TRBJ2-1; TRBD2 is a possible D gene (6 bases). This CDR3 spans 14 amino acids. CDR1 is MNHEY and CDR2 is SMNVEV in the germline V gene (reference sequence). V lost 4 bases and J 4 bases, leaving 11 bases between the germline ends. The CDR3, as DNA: TGTGCCAGCAGTTCCTGGGGGGATTACAATGAGCAGTTCTTC. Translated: CASSSWGDYNEQFF.

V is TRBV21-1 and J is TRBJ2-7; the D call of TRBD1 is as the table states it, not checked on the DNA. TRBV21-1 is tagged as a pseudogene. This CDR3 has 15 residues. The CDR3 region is CASSNRDRGSYEQYF. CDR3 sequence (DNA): TGTGCCAGCAGCAACCGGGACAGGGGCTCCTACGAGCAGTACTTC.